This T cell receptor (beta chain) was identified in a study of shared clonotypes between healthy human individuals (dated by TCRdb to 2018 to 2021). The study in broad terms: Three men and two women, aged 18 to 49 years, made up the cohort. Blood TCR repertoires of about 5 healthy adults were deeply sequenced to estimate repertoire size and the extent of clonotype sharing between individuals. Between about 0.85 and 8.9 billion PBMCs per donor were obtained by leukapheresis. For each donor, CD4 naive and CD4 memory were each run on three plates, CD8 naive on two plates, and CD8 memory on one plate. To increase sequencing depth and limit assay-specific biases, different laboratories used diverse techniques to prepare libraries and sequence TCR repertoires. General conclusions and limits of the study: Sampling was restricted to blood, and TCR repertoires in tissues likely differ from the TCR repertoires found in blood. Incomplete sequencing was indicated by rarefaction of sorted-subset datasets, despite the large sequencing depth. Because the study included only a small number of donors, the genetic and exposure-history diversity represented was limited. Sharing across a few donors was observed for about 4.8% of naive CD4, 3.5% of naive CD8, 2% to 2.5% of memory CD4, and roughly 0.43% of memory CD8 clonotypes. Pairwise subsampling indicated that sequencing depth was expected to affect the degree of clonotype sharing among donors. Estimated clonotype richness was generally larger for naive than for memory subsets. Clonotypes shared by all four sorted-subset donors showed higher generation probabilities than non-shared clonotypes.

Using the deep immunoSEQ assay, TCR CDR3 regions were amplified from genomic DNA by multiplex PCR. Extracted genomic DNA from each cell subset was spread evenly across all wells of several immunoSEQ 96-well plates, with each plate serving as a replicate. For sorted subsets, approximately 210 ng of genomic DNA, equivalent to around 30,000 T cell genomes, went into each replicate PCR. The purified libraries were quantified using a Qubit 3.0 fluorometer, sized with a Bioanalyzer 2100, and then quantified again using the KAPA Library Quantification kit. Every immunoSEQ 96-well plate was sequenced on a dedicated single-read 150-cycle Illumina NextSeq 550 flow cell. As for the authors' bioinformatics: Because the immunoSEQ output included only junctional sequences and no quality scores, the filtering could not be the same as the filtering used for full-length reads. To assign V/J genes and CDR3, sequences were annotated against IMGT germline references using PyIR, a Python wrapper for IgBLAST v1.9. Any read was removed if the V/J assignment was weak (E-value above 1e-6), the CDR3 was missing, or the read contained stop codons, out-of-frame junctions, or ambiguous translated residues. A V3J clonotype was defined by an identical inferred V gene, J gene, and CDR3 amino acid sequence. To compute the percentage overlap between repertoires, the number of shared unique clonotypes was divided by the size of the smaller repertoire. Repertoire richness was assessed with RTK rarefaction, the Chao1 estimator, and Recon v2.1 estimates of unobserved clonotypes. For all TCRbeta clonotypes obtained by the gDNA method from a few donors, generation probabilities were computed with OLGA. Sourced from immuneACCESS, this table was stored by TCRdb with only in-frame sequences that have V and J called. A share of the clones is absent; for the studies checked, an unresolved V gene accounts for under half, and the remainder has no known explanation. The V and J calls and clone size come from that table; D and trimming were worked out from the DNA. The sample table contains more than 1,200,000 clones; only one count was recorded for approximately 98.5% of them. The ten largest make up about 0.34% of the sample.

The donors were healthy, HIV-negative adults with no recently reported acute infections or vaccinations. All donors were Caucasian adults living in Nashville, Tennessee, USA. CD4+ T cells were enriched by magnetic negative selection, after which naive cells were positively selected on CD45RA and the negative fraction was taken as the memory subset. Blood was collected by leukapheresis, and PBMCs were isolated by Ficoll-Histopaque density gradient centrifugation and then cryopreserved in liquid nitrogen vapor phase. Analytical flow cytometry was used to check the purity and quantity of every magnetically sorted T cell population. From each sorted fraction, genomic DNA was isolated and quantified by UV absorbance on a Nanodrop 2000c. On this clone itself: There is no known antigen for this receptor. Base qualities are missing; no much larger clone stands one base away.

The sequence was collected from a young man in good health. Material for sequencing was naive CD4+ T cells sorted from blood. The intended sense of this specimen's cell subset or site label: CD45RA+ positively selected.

The CDR3 protein is CASSPQGQVGNQPQHF. The DNA sequence reads TGTGCCAGCAGCCCTCAGGGGCAGGTAGGCAATCAGCCCCAGCATTTT. This sequence uses TRBV28 and TRBJ1-5; D gene: possibly TRBD1, on 6 matching bases. CDR1 MDHEN and CDR2 SYDVKM are derived from the germline V gene. Including cysteine and phenylalanine, the CDR3 has 16 amino acids. The entry retains the CDR3 DNA only, 48 bases that are in frame from base 1. The junction shows trimming of 6 bases on V and 2 bases on J, plus 17 bases between the germline ends. Where the CDR3 stops, the reference TRBV28 and TRBJ1-5 genes take over; the full variable domain is DVKVTQSSRYLVKRTGEKVFLECVQDMDHENMFWYRQDPGLGLRLIYFSYDVKMKEKGDIPEGYSVSREKKERFSLILESASTNQTSMYLCASSPQGQVGNQPQHFGDGTRLSIL.